The T cell receptor beta chain described here comes from a study of blood T cell repertoires in COVID-19. Authors' methods: Using reference gene primer amplification, nucleated cell counts were estimated. Sequenced by immunoSEQ multiplex PCR; TCRdb stores in-frame clones only, minus some. V and J calls and clone size come straight from that table; D and trimming were deduced from the DNA. The top ten hold 1.2% of the sample, which has under 300,000 clones, 90% to 95% seen once. Living in 25 or so US areas, the participants were between about 18 and 90 years of age. Cohorts were determined from participant-reported clinical history. This CDR3 is built from 15 residues. CDR1 and CDR2 from the germline V gene are MNHEY and SMNVEV (reference sequence). V lost 6 bases, J lost 3 bases, and 14 bases lay in between.

Sequencing was carried out using PBMCs or T cells enriched from blood (not recorded which). This TCR was recovered from a human donor in a cohort exposed to, infected with or recovered from COVID-19 (not recorded which). The donor label of this sample is uncertain. The J gene is TRBJ1-4, the V gene TRBV27; D might be TRBD1 (5 bases). CDR3 loop: CASSLWGGSNEKLFF. CDR3 nucleotide sequence: TGTGCCAGCAGCCTCTGGGGGGGATCTAATGAAAAACTGTTTTTT.